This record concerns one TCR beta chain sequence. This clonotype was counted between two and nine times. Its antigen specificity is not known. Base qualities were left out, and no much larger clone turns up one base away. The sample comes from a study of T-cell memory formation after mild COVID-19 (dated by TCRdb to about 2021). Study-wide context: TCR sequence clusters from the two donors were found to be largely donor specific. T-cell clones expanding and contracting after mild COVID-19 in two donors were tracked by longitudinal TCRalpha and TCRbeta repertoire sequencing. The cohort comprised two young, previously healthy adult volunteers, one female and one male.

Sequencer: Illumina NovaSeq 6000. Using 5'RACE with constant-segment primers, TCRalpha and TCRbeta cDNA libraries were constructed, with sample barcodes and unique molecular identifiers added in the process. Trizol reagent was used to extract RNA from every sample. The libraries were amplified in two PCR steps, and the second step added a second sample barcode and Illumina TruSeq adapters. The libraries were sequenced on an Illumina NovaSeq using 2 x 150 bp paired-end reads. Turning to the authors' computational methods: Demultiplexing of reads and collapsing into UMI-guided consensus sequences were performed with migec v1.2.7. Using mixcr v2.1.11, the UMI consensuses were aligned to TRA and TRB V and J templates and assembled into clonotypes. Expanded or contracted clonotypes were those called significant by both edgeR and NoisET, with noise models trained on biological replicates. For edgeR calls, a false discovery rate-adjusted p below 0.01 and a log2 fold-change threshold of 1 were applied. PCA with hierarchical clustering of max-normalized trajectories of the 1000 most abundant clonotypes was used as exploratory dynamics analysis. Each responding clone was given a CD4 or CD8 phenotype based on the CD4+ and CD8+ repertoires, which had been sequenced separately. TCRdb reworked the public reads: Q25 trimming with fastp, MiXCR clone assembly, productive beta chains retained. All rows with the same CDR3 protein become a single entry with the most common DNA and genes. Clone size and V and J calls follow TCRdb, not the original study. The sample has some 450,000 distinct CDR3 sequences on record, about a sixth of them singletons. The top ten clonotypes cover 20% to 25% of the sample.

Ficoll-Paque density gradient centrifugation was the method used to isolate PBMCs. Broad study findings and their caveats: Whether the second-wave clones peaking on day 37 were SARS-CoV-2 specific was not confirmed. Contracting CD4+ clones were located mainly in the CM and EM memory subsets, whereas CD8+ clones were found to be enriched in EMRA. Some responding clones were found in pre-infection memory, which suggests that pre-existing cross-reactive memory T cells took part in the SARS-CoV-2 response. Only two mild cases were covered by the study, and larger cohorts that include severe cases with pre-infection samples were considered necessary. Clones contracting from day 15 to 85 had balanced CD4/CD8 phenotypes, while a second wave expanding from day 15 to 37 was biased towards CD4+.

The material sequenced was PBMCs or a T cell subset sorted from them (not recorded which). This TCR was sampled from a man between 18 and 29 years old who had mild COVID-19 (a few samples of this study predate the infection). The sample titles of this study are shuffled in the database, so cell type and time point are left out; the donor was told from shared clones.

The CDR3 protein is CASSRGTSGGWIRETQYF. The nucleotide sequence is TGTGCCAGCAGCCGCGGGACTAGCGGGGGCTGGATCAGAGAGACCCAGTACTTC. The rearrangement joined TRBV6-2 or TRBV6-3 to TRBJ2-5, with 14 junctional bases fitting TRBD2. Via the germline V gene, CDR1 is MNHEY and CDR2 SVGEGT. From the cysteine up to the phenylalanine, the CDR3 has a length of 18 residues. The only DNA kept is the CDR3, 54 bases in frame from the first base. V ends up 6 bases short and J 4 bases short, with an unmatched junction base count of 13.